Below, one TCR beta chain is given with its context. Its target is not known. The sample belongs to a study of T cell responses to AZD1222 COVID-19 vaccine. The CDR3 length is 14 residues. V was clipped by 7 bases and J by 6 bases, with 18 bases between them. Germline-derived CDR1 and CDR2 are SGHAT and FQNNGV. Points from the study as a whole: White British donors predominated, females outnumbered males, and clonal diversity was possibly underestimated. Spike was spanned by vaccine-associated CD4 TCRs, which were dominant at 160-218 and 743-854.

Measured with immunoSEQ multiplex PCR; TCRdb has only the in-frame clones, and not every one. The sample has roughly 78,000 clones, roughly four fifths seen once. This receptor was obtained from an adult in good health. The sequenced sample was peripheral blood, obtained on day 0 of AZD1222 vaccination. The J gene is TRBJ1-1, the V gene TRBV11-2; D gene unclear. Written as DNA, the CDR3 is TGTGCCAGCACCCCCCCAAAAACTTGGGCTGAAGCTTTCTTT. Its protein product is CASTPPKTWAEAFF.